This T cell receptor beta chain is from a study of early T cells in non-severe SARS-CoV-2 infection. Looking at the study overall: Sequenced material consisted of bulk RNA (from unsorted whole blood), and chains were unpaired.

Study-wide findings and caveats: Private and CD4 specificities were missed by VDJdb matching, which favored anti-spike CD8 responses.

Regarding this clonotype: Its target is unknown.

Individual cDNA molecules were tagged with unique molecular identifiers. TCRdb processed the 5' RACE reads anew with MiXCR; each CDR3 protein has one entry. Seen here are around 67,000 distinct CDR3 sequences, approximately 10% observed once, and the top ten hold 5.7%. The receptor was isolated from an adult who was a healthcare worker with PCR-confirmed SARS-CoV-2 infection or an uninfected control (not recorded which). Sequenced here: whole blood, sampled at baseline.

Written as DNA, the CDR3 is TGTGCCAGCAGTAAGTCGGCAGACAATCAGCCCCAGCATTTT. Translating gives CASSKSADNQPQHF. V and J are TRBV12-3 or TRBV12-4 and TRBJ1-5, with D unresolved. CDR3 size: 14 residues. Trimming shortened V by 5 bases and J by 3 bases, and 11 bases separated the two germline ends.